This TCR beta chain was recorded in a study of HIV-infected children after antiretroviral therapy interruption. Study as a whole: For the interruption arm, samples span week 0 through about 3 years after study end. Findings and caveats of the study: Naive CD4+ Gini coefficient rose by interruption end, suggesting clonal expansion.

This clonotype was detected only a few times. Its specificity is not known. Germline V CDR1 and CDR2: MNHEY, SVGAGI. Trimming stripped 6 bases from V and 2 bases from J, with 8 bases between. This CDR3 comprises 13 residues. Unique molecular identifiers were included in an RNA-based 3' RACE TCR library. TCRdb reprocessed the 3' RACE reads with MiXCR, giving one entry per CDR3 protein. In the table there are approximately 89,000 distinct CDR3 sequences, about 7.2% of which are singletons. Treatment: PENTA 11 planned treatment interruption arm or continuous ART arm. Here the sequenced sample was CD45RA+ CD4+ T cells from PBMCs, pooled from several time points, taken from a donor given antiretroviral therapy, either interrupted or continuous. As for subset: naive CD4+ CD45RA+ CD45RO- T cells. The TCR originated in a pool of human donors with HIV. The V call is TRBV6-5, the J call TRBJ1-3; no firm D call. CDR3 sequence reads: CASRGSPGNTIYF. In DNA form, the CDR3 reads TGTGCCAGCAGAGGATCGCCTGGAAACACCATATATTTT.